This is a list of T cell receptor beta chains from one sample in a study of shared T cell receptors in the human thymus. Produced via immunoSEQ multiplex PCR; TCRdb's table is partial and in-frame only. In the table there are under 850,000 clones, roughly 88% of which are singletons. These same records also appear under a second study, on human thymus T cells.

Sequences were obtained from thymocytes. These receptors were obtained from a boy less than two years old with a congenital heart defect. CDR3s include the opening cysteine and the closing phenylalanine or tryptophan. D genes are given only for firm matches. A clone size is listed for some rows: how often the clone was seen (once, few, many), or a class if it is expanded.

-	TRBD1	TRBV25-1	TRBJ2-3	TGTGCCAGCAGCCCGGGACAGCGCCGGACAGATACGCAGTATTTT	CASSPGQRRTDTQYF
-	TRBD2	TRBV5-1	TRBJ2-7	TGCGCCAGCAGCTTGAATCAGCGGGAGCCCTACGAGCAGTACTTC	CASSLNQREPYEQYF
-	-	TRBV4-3	TRBJ2-7	TGCGCCAGCAGCCAAGATAAAGACAGGGGGACTAGGGGATCGGGAACCTACGAGCAGTACTTC	CASSQDKDRGTRGSGTYEQYF
once	-	TRBV7-8	TRBJ2-7	TGTGCCAGCAGCTTGGGGCAGAGGCATCATGCGGGAACCCCCCACTCCTACGAGCAGTACTTC	CASSLGQRHHAGTPHSYEQYF
-	-	TRBV19	TRBJ1-2	TGTGCCAGTAGTATAGTTATGGGCCCTTGGGACTATGGCTACACCTTC	CASSIVMGPWDYGYTF
-	-	TRBV6-7	TRBJ2-7	TGTGCCAGCAGTTACCGGTCGAATAGGAGGGCACCCTCCTACGAGCAGTACTTC	CASSYRSNRRAPSYEQYF
-	TRBD1	TRBV27	TRBJ1-4	TGTGCCAGCAGTTCCGGACAGGAGAGGAGAGAAAAACTGTTTTTT	CASSSGQERREKLFF
-	-	TRBV6-6	TRBJ2-1	TGTGCCAGCAGGGCAGGGCGTTACAATGAGCAGTTCTTC	CASRAGRYNEQFF
-	TRBD2	TRBV6-4	TRBJ2-3	TGTGCCAGCAGACCGCGAGCGGGGGGGACTAGAGGCGATACGCAGTATTTT	CASRPRAGGTRGDTQYF
-	TRBD2	TRBV5-6	TRBJ2-7	TGTGCCAGCAGCTTGGGGCAGGGACTAGCGGGCGTCCACGAGCAGTACTTC	CASSLGQGLAGVHEQYF
once	-	TRBV11-2	TRBJ1-2	TGTGCCAGCAGCTTAAAGTTTTCGGGAGACAGCCGTGAATTCTACACCTTC	CASSLKFSGDSREFYTF
-	-	TRBV5-3	TRBJ1-3	TGTGCCAGAAGCCCCCCAACAGGCCACTCTGGAAACACCATATATTTT	CARSPPTGHSGNTIYF
once	TRBD1	TRBV11-3	TRBJ2-7	TGTGCCAGCAGCCCTCAAGCGGGACAGGGAGCCTACGAGCAGTACTTC	CASSPQAGQGAYEQYF
-	TRBD1	TRBV7-2	TRBJ1-1	TGTGCCAGCAGCTTAAATTGGCATCACAGGGGGATGAACACTGAAGCTTTCTTT	CASSLNWHHRGMNTEAFF
-	TRBD1	TRBV29-1	TRBJ1-2	TGCAGCGTTTTTGAACCCGACAGGGAGAATGGCTACACCTTC	CSVFEPDRENGYTF
few	-	TRBV11-2	TRBJ2-2	TGTGCCAGCAGCTCACCCCTATCCGGGACACGACACACCGGGGAGCTGTTTTTT	CASSSPLSGTRHTGELFF
-	TRBD2	TRBV7-2	TRBJ2-3	TGTGCCAGCGCCGGGCTAGCGGTGGATACGCAGTATTTT	CASAGLAVDTQYF
-	-	TRBV19	TRBJ1-1	TGTGCCAGTAGTCAGGGACTCACCCCTGAGACTGAAGCTTTCTTT	CASSQGLTPETEAFF
-	TRBD2	TRBV15	TRBJ2-1	TGTGCCACCAGCAGAGACCTAGCGGGTTCTTCCTACAATGAGCAGTTCTTC	CATSRDLAGSSYNEQFF
-	TRBD2	TRBV5-6	TRBJ2-5	TGTGCCAGCAGCCATAGGACTAGCGGCATCCAAGAGACCCAGTACTTC	CASSHRTSGIQETQYF
-	TRBD1	TRBV5-1	TRBJ1-4	TGCGCCAGCAGCCTAGGGGGCATCGGTGAAAAACTGTTTTTT	CASSLGGIGEKLFF
-	TRBD2	TRBV19	TRBJ2-1	TGTGCCAGTAGTAAGGGGACTACCGCCTACAATGAGCAGTTCTTC	CASSKGTTAYNEQFF
-	TRBD2	TRBV4-3	TRBJ2-5	TGCGCCAGCAGCCAAGATAGGTCCCCTAGCGGGAAAGAGACCCAGTACTTC	CASSQDRSPSGKETQYF
once	TRBD2	TRBV6-4	TRBJ2-3	TGTGCCAGCAGTGACTCGGTGATTTGGGACTACACAGATACGCAGTATTTT	CASSDSVIWDYTDTQYF
-	TRBD2	TRBV15	TRBJ2-1	TGTGCCACCAGCAGAGATCCAATAAAGGGGACTAGCGGGCTAAAGCAGTTCTTC	CATSRDPIKGTSGLKQFF
-	TRBD1	TRBV14	TRBJ1-1	TGTGCCAGCAGCCAAAAACACAGGGGGCAAGACACTGAAGCTTTCTTT	CASSQKHRGQDTEAFF
-	TRBD2	TRBV2	TRBJ2-7	TGTGCCAGCGGAGGGACTAGCGGGAGGGCCGGTCTACCCCGCGAGCAGTACTTC	CASGGTSGRAGLPREQYF
-	-	TRBV7-9	TRBJ2-5	TGTGCCAGCAGCTTAATCAGCGGCGAGACCCAGTACTTC	CASSLISGETQYF
once	-	TRBV4-1	TRBJ1-1	TGCGCCAGCAGCCAATTACGGACACCTCATGAAGCTTTCTTT	CASSQLRTPHEAFF
-	TRBD2	TRBV19	TRBJ2-3	TGTGCCAGTGTGGCGGGAGGGACAGATACGCAGTATTTT	CASVAGGTDTQYF
once	TRBD2	TRBV11-2	TRBJ2-2	TGTGCCAGCAGCTGGACTAGCGGGGGAACCGGGGAGCTGTTTTTT	CASSWTSGGTGELFF
-	TRBD2	TRBV28	TRBJ2-7	TGTGCCAGCAGTTTCGGAGGGACTAGCGGATATTTGGGTGAGCAGTACTTC	CASSFGGTSGYLGEQYF
once	TRBD1	TRBV4-1	TRBJ1-5	TGCGCCAGCAGCCAACATCCGGGACAGGGGGGCGAGATCAATCAGCCCCAGCATTTT	CASSQHPGQGGEINQPQHF
-	-	TRBV6-1	TRBJ1-2	TGTGCCAGCAGTGAAGGGCAGGGAGGAACTAACTATGGCTACACCTTC	CASSEGQGGTNYGYTF
-	TRBD2	TRBV29-1	TRBJ2-2	TGCAGCGTTGGTCCTGGACTAGCGGGAGAGAGGGGGGACACCGGGGAGCTGTTTTTT	CSVGPGLAGERGDTGELFF
-	-	TRBV10-2	TRBJ2-7	TGCGCCAGCAGTGAGGGTCCAGTGGGCGTCGGGGTTCTGTACGAGCAGTACTTC	CASSEGPVGVGVLYEQYF
-	-	TRBV28	TRBJ2-7	TGTGCCAGCAGTCAACCCAGCCGGGGAGGTAGCGACTACGAGCAGTACTTC	CASSQPSRGGSDYEQYF
-	-	TRBV30	TRBJ2-2	TGTGCCTGGAGTGTACTTTGGACCGGGGAGCTGTTTTTT	CAWSVLWTGELFF
-	-	TRBV2	TRBJ2-7	TGTGCCAGCAGTGTAGGGGGTGGACCCCTCGGATACGAGCAGTACTTC	CASSVGGGPLGYEQYF
once	-	TRBV12-5	TRBJ2-1	TGTGCTAGTGCTCCGGGACTGATCAATGAGCAGTTCTTC	CASAPGLINEQFF
-	-	TRBV28	TRBJ1-5	TGTGCCAGCAGTTTAGCCCCGGGACTCCTGGGTCAGCCCCAGCATTTT	CASSLAPGLLGQPQHF
few	TRBD1	TRBV4-3	TRBJ1-1	TGCGCCAGCAGCCAAGGGTTGAGAGGGGGGACAGGGAGGAACACTGAAGCTTTCTTT	CASSQGLRGGTGRNTEAFF
-	TRBD1	TRBV27	TRBJ1-5	TGTGCCAGCACCTGGACAGGGGAAAATCAGCCCCAGCATTTT	CASTWTGENQPQHF
-	-	TRBV6-5	TRBJ2-7	TGTGCCAGCAGTTCACTCGGGTTCGCCGAGCAGTACTTC	CASSSLGFAEQYF